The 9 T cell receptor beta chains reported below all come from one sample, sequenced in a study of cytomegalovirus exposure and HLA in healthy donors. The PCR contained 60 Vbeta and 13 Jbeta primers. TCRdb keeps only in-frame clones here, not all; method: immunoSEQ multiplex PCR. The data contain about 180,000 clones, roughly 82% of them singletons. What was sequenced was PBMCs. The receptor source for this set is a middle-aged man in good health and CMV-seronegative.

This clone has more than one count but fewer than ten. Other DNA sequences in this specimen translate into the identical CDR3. CDR3 in DNA: TGTGCCAGCTCCGCCGACAGGAACTATGGCTACACCTTC. Amino acid sequence: CASSADRNYGYTF. This sequence joins TRBV18 and TRBJ1-2; possibly TRBD1 for D (6 bases). This CDR3 comprises 13 residues. Germline CDR1 and CDR2: KGHSH and LQKENI. Trimming took off 6 bases at V and 2 bases at J, with 10 bases between the two ends.

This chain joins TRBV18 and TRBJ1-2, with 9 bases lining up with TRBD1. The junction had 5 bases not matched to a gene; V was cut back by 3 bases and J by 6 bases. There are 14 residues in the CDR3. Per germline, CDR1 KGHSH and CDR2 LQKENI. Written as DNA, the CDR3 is TGTGCCAGCTCACCCGGACAGGGGCGGGATGGCTACACCTTC. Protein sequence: CASSPGQGRDGYTF. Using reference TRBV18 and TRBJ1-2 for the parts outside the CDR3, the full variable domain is NAGVMQNPRHLVRRRGQEARLRCSPMKGHSHVYWYRQLPEEGLKFMVYLQKENIIDESGMPKERFSAEFPKEGPSILRIQQVVRGDSAAYFCASSPGQGRDGYTFGSGTRLTVV.

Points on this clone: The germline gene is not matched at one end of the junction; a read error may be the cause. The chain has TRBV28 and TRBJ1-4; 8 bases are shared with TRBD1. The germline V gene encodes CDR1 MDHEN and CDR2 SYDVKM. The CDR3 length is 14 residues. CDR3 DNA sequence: TGTGCCAGCAGAACAGGGGGGTCTAAGGAAAAACTGTTTTTT. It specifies CASRTGGSKEKLFF.

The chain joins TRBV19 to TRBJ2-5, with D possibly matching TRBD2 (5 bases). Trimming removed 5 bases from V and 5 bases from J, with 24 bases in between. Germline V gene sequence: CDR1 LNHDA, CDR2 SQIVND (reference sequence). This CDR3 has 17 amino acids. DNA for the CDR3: TGTGCCAGTAGTGGGGTGGGCGAGGGCCCCCTCGGGGAGACCCAGTACTTC. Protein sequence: CASSGVGEGPLGETQYF. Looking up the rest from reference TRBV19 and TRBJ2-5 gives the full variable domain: DGGITQSPKYLFRKEGQNVTLSCEQNLNHDAMYWYRQDPGQGLRLIYYSQIVNDFQKGDIAEGYSVSREKKESFPLTVTSAQKNPTAFYLCASSGVGEGPLGETQYFGPGTRLLVL.

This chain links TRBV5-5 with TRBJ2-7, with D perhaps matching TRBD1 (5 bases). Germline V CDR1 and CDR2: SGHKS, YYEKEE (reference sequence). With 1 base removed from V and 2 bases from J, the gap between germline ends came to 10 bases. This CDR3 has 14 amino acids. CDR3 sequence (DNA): TGTGCCAGCAGCTTGTCCCAGGGTCCCTACGAGCAGTACTTC. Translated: CASSLSQGPYEQYF.

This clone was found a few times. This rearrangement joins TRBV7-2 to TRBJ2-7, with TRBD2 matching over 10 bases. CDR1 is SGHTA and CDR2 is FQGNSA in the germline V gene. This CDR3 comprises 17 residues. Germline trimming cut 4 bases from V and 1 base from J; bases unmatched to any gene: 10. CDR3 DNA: TGTGCCAGCAGCTCGTCCTTCTGGACTAGCGGTTCCTACGAGCAGTACTTC. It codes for CASSSSFWTSGSYEQYF.

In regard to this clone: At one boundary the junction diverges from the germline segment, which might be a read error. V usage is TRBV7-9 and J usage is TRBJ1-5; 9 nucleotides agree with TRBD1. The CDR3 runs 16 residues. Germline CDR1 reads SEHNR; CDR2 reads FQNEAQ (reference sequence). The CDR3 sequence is CSSSLGWDRANQPQHF. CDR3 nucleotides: TGTTCCAGCAGCTTAGGTTGGGACAGGGCCAATCAGCCCCAGCATTTT. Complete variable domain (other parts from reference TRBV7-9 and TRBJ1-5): DTGVSQNPRHKITKRGQNVTFRCDPISEHNRLYWYRQTLGQGPEFLTYFQNEAQLEKSRLLSDRFSAERPKGSFSTLEIQRTEQGDSAMYLCSSSLGWDRANQPQHFGDGTRLSIL.

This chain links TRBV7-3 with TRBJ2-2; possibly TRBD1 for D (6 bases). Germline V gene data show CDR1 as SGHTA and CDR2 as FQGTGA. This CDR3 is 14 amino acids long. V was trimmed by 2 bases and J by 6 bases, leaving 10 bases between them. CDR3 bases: TGTGCCAGCAGCTTACTACAGGGTGCCGGGGAGCTGTTTTTT. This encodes CASSLLQGAGELFF.

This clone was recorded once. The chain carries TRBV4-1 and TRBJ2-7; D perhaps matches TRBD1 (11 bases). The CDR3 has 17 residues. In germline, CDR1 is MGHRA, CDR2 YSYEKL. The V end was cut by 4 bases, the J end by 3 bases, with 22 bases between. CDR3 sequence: CASSRDRGGLANYEQYF. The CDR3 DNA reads TGCGCCAGCAGCCGGGACAGGGGGGGACTAGCGAACTACGAGCAGTACTTC.